These 23 T cell receptor beta chains originate from one sample sequenced in a study of CD8 T cells in ankylosing spondylitis. Study-wide points: Characteristic, it appeared, of ankylosing spondylitis blood was a TCR beta motif of roughly 8 highly homologous variants.

No cognate antigen is known for these TCRs. TCRdb reprocessed the 5' RACE reads via MiXCR and lists one record per CDR3 protein. The table records about 700,000 distinct CDR3 sequences, over 15% of them present only once. Sequenced input: blood, either unsorted or a sorted T cell fraction (not recorded which). These TCRs come from a male donor with ankylosing spondylitis.

The chain uses TRBV5-5 and TRBJ2-1; TRBD2 matches at 13 bases. Trimming removed 3 bases from V and 7 bases from J; junction bases left unmatched: 7. This CDR3 has 16 amino acids. The germline CDR1 and CDR2 sequences are SGHKS and YYEKEE (reference sequence). The chain's CDR3 is CASSSRTSGGRNEQFF. The CDR3, as DNA: TGTGCCAGCAGCTCCCGGACTAGCGGGGGAAGAAATGAGCAGTTCTTC.

V gene TRBV12-3 or TRBV12-4 combines with J gene TRBJ1-5, with D unclear. The CDR3 extends over 13 amino acids. The V gene lost 2 bases and the J gene lost 8 bases, with 10 bases spanning the gap. In nucleotides, the CDR3 is TGTGCCAGCAGTTTACGATGGGCTGAGCCCCAGCATTTT. Translation: CASSLRWAEPQHF.

This clonotype was recorded a few times. The chain couples TRBV10-3 to TRBJ1-1; 7 nucleotides agree with TRBD1. Trimming removed 6 bases from V and 0 bases from J; junction bases left unmatched: 7. The CDR3 loop spans 15 amino acids. Germline-derived CDR1 and CDR2 are ENHRY and SYGVKD. The CDR3 region is CAIRPGQRMNTEAFF. For the CDR3, the DNA is TGTGCCATCAGGCCGGGACAGCGCATGAACACTGAAGCTTTCTTT.

This clonotype was picked up a small number of times. The chain links TRBV9 to TRBJ2-2; 10 positions match TRBD1. V trimming: 4 bases; J trimming: 6 bases; junction bases outside the gene matches: 6. In germline, CDR1 is SGDLS, CDR2 YYNGEE. The CDR3 has 15 amino acids. CDR3 sequence: CASSLDRGGPGELFF. The CDR3 DNA reads TGTGCCAGCAGCTTGGACAGGGGGGGACCCGGGGAGCTGTTTTTT.

In DNA form, the CDR3 reads TGTGCCAGCAGCCAAGATATTGTGGGGCCCCAGCATTTT. Its protein is CASSQDIVGPQHF. The chain has TRBV3-1 and TRBJ1-5; unclear D gene. The CDR3 loop spans 13 amino acids. Germline CDR1 and CDR2: LGHDT and YNNKEL (reference sequence). Trimming removed 0 bases from V and 9 bases from J, with 9 bases in between.

The gene calls are TRBV5-1 and TRBJ2-6; 7 positions match TRBD1. This CDR3 is built from 21 residues. CDR1 SGHRS and CDR2 YFSETQ come from the germline V gene. V dropped 1 base and J dropped 0; count of bases not matched to a gene: 16. The CDR3 DNA reads as TGCGCCAGCAGCTTGTTTGTTGGACCGGGACAGAAGAGCTCTGGGGCCAACGTCCTGACTTTC. Protein sequence: CASSLFVGPGQKSSGANVLTF.

J is TRBJ1-2 and V is TRBV11-3; weak D call: TRBD1 (6 bases). V was clipped by 5 bases and J by 6 bases, with 19 bases between them. Germline loops: CDR1 SGHNT, CDR2 YENEEA. The CDR3 sequence is 15 residues long. CDR3 DNA: TGTGCCAGCAGCCCACACATAAATACAGGGAATGGCTACACCTTC. Protein sequence: CASSPHINTGNGYTF.

Comments on this clonotype: One base away lies a much larger clone, so this may be a sequencing read error. V and J are TRBV5-6 and TRBJ1-2; D call uncertain. V was clipped by 4 bases and J by 5 bases, with 9 bases between them. CDR3 length equals 12 residues. The V gene's germline CDR1 is SGHDT and CDR2 YYEEEE. The CDR3 DNA reads TGTGCCAGCAGCCCAACAGAATATGGCTACACCTTC. Encoded protein: CASSPTEYGYTF.

This clonotype appeared a few times. This sequence joins TRBV28 and TRBJ2-3; 7 bases are a match to TRBD2. The CDR3 spans 14 residues. The trim removed 6 bases at V and 2 bases at J, leaving 5 bases unmatched. Per the germline V gene, CDR1 is MDHEN and CDR2 is SYDVKM. In nucleotides, the CDR3 is TGTGCCAGCAGGCTTACTAGCGCCACAGATACGCAGTATTTT. As protein: CASRLTSATDTQYF.

The chain couples TRBV20-1 to TRBJ2-7; 10 nucleotides match TRBD1. Germline assignment: CDR1 DFQATT and CDR2 SNEGSKA (reference sequence). V lost 6 bases to trimming and J lost 3 bases; unmatched junction nucleotides: 5. This CDR3 has 13 residues. The CDR3 spells CSAPGQGIYEQYF. As DNA, the CDR3 is TGCAGTGCCCCGGGACAGGGGATCTACGAGCAGTACTTC.

J is TRBJ2-7 and V is TRBV12-3 or TRBV12-4, with D unresolved. V was shortened by 6 bases and J by 0 bases, with 12 bases between the two germline ends. CDR3 length: 14 residues. The CDR3 loop reads CASSFATSSYEQYF. CDR3 sequence (DNA): TGTGCCAGCAGCTTTGCTACGAGCTCCTACGAGCAGTACTTC.

This clonotype has at least ten counts. The J gene is TRBJ2-1, the V gene TRBV12-3 or TRBV12-4; 7 bases align to TRBD2. The CDR3 runs 14 residues. V lost 6 bases, J lost 2 bases, and 4 bases stayed unmatched. The CDR3 coding sequence is TGTGCCAGCAGCCCAGGGAGGGCCTACAATGAGCAGTTCTTC. Its protein product is CASSPGRAYNEQFF.

Concerning this clonotype: A read error is possible here, since a much larger clone lies one base away. The conserved final phenylalanine or tryptophan is absent from the CDR3, which likely points to a read error. The rearrangement joins TRBV7-9 to TRBJ2-3; possibly TRBD1 for D (5 bases). The CDR3 totals 13 residues. Trimming pared 5 bases from V and 2 bases from J, leaving 8 bases between. Germline CDR1 and CDR2: SEHNR and FQNEAQ (reference sequence). The CDR3 loop reads CASSRQLTDTQYS. CDR3 DNA sequence: TGTGCCAGCAGCCGACAGCTCACAGATACGCAGTATTCT.

This clonotype was seen more than once but under ten times. V gene TRBV7-8 combines with J gene TRBJ1-5; unclear D gene. Germline lookup yields CDR1 SGHVS and CDR2 FQNEAQ. This CDR3 is 14 amino acids long. The ends were cut back, 1 base at V and 0 bases at J, with 4 bases in the middle. This CDR3 is CASSLVFSNQPQHF. The CDR3 coding sequence is TGTGCCAGCAGCTTAGTGTTTAGCAATCAGCCCCAGCATTTT. The complete variable domain, with remaining parts taken from reference TRBV7-8 and TRBJ1-5, reads GAGVSQSPRYKVAKRGQDVALRCDPISGHVSLFWYQQALGQGPEFLTYFQNEAQLDKSGLPSDRFFAERPEGSVSTLKIQRTQQEDSAVYLCASSLVFSNQPQHFGDGTRLSIL.

With respect to this clonotype: One junction end does not reproduce the germline sequence, and a read error may be involved. The gene calls are TRBV7-7 and TRBJ2-5; 8 nucleotides align to TRBD2. Germline V lookup: CDR1 SSHAT, CDR2 FNYEAQ (reference sequence). The CDR3 extends over 14 amino acids. The CDR3 loop reads CASSLAPGGGDQYF. The CDR3 DNA reads as TGTGCTAGCAGCTTAGCCCCCGGGGGGGGAGACCAGTACTTC.

This clonotype was found a few times. The chain employs TRBV5-1 and TRBJ2-5; 10 nucleotides agree with TRBD2. Germline V gene data show CDR1 as SGHRS and CDR2 as YFSETQ. Losses at the gene ends were 5 bases for V and 3 bases for J; bases not matched to a gene: 10. This CDR3 is built from 16 residues. The CDR3 loop reads CASRRLSGGVEETQYF. CDR3 nucleotides: TGCGCCAGCAGACGGTTGAGCGGGGGGGTTGAAGAGACCCAGTACTTC.

This clonotype was detected ten times or more. The chain employs TRBV4-2 and TRBJ2-2, with D maybe TRBD1 (6 bases). Trimming took 4 bases from V and 4 from J, leaving 10 bases between them. Germline CDR1 reads LGHNA; CDR2 reads YNFKEQ. CDR3 size: 14 residues. The CDR3 region is CASSPIGGTGELFF. CDR3 sequence (DNA): TGTGCCAGCAGCCCCATAGGGGGCACCGGGGAGCTGTTTTTT.

This clonotype turned up a few times. The chain joins TRBV11-2 to TRBJ2-7, with D hard to call. In germline, CDR1 is SGHAT, CDR2 FQNNGV. V dropped 3 bases and J dropped 6 bases, with 3 bases sitting between them. The CDR3 is 10 amino acids. As DNA, the CDR3 is TGTGCCAGCAGCTTTACCGAGCAGTACTTC. It specifies CASSFTEQYF.

In DNA form, the CDR3 reads TGTGCCAGCAGCCTACAGGGGGCAAAGGAGACCCAGTACTTC. Translated, it gives CASSLQGAKETQYF. This chain links TRBV28 with TRBJ2-5; TRBD1 aligns across 9 bases. The germline V gene has CDR1 MDHEN and CDR2 SYDVKM. CDR3 length: 14 residues. J lost 5 bases, V lost 6 bases, and 7 bases had no gene match.

This clonotype was found a few times. This chain joins TRBV20-1 and TRBJ2-7; 9 nucleotides match TRBD1. Germline V CDR1 and CDR2: DFQATT, SNEGSKA (reference sequence). The V and J ends lost 3 bases and 2 bases, in that order; junction bases with no gene match: 8. The CDR3 length is 15 residues. CDR3 sequence: CSARLYGTGTYEQYF. In DNA, the CDR3 is TGCAGTGCTAGGCTTTACGGGACAGGGACCTACGAGCAGTACTTC.

The V gene is TRBV29-1, the J gene TRBJ2-7, with D tentatively TRBD1 or TRBD2 (7 bases each). The CDR3 covers 12 residues. The V gene lost 5 bases and the J gene lost 7 bases, with 15 bases spanning the gap. Germline CDR1 and CDR2: SQVTM and ANQGSEA. CDR3 sequence: CSVQGGSREQYF. The CDR3, as DNA: TGCAGCGTTCAGGGGGGGTCGCGAGAGCAGTACTTC.

The rearrangement joins TRBV24-1 to TRBJ1-2; D is unclear. The length of the CDR3 is 13 residues. V lost 6 bases and J 8 bases, leaving 15 bases between the germline ends. Germline V gene data show CDR1 as KGHDR and CDR2 as SFDVKD. CDR3 DNA sequence: TGTGCCACCAGTCCTGGACCCGAAGGGGGCTACACCTTC. The encoded protein is CATSPGPEGGYTF.

The chain has TRBV20-1 and TRBJ2-2, with 11 bases matching TRBD2. This CDR3 is built from 16 residues. Losses at the gene ends were 0 bases for V and 6 bases for J; bases not matched to a gene: 6. Germline CDR1 and CDR2: DFQATT and SNEGSKA (reference sequence). CDR3 sequence: CSARDDTSGGPGELFF. Here the CDR3 DNA reads TGCAGTGCTAGAGATGACACTAGCGGGGGCCCCGGGGAGCTGTTTTTT.